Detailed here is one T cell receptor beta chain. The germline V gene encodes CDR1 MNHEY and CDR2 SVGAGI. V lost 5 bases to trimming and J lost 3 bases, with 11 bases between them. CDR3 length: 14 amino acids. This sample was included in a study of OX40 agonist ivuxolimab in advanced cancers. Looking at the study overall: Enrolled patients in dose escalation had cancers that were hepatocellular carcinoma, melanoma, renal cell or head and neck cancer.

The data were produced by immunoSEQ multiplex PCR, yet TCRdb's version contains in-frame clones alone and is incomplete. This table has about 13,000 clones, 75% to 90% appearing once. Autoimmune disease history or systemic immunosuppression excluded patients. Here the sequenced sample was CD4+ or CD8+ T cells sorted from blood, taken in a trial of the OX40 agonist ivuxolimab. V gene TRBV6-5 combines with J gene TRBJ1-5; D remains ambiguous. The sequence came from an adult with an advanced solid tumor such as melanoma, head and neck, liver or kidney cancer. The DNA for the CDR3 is TGTGCCAGCAGTACTATCGGGTACAATCAGCCCCAGCATTTT. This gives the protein CASSTIGYNQPQHF.